The entry below gives a single TCR beta chain sequence along with its context. Authors' processing steps: Amplification from reference gene primers served as the basis for estimated nucleated cell counts. Profiled with immunoSEQ multiplex PCR; TCRdb holds only in-frame clones, not every one. That table gives V, J and clone size, and the DNA gave D and trimming. The sample contains approximately 360,000 clones, around 90% of which appear only once. Germline CDR1 SGHTA, CDR2 FQGNSA. This CDR3 has 13 amino acids. The V end was cut by 4 bases, the J end by 0 bases, with 6 bases between. These data belong to a study of blood T cell repertoires in COVID-19. Overall study: Some COVID-19 samples were acute and others convalescent; all came from the United States, Italy and Spain. Nucleic acid was either cDNA or gDNA, and it came from T cells, B-cell-depleted T cells, or PBMCs.

The sequence derives from a man in his late teens or twenties with active or convalescent COVID-19. The sequencing input was peripheral blood. The chain uses TRBV7-2 and TRBJ1-1; D is possibly TRBD1 (6 bases). The CDR3 sequence: CASSWDMNTEAFF. For the CDR3, the DNA is TGTGCCAGCAGCTGGGACATGAACACTGAAGCTTTCTTT.